The clone carrying this TCR beta chain was seen repeatedly, ten times or more. Its antigen is undetermined. This record comes from a study of response to subunit inactivated influenza vaccine. Findings and limits, study-wide: The authors put forward the suggestion that each seasonal influenza vaccination may bring in only a limited number of new T cells.

CDR3 length: 19 residues. J lost 7 bases, V lost 3 bases, and 17 bases had no gene match. Germline V gene lookup returns CDR1 SGHVS and CDR2 FQNEAQ. TCRdb redid the calling of the RT-PCR reads with MiXCR, one entry per CDR3 protein. The sample contains 550,000 to 650,000 distinct CDR3 sequences, approximately 10% of which appear only once. The sample here was PBMCs from blood, taken on the day of vaccination. The receptor's source is a man between 50 and 59 years old who received an inactivated influenza vaccine. This chain uses TRBV7-8 with TRBJ1-6, with TRBD1 matching over 8 bases. This CDR3 is CASSFRRQGILEKNSPLHF. The CDR3 DNA reads TGTGCCAGCAGCTTCCGCCGACAGGGGATCCTTGAGAAAAATTCACCCCTCCACTTT.